The present entry profiles one TCR beta chain with its context. Its matching antigen is unknown. This sample is part of a study of pediatric ulcerative colitis. General study points: All ulcerative colitis patients, but no controls, carried two rectal clonotypes.

Assay used: immunoSEQ multiplex PCR; TCRdb lists only in-frame clones, some missing. The data contain 55,000 to 80,000 clones, more than 60% of them singletons. The V and J ends lost 5 bases and 2 bases, in that order; junction bases with no gene match: 7. CDR3 length equals 15 residues. The germline CDR1 and CDR2 sequences are SGHAT and FQNNGV. This receptor was taken from a boy under 18 with moderate ulcerative colitis. V is TRBV11-2 and J is TRBJ2-7; 9 bases line up with TRBD2. Material: blood. CDR3 loop: CASSSSGGVTYEQYF. In DNA, the CDR3 is TGTGCCAGCAGCAGTAGCGGGGGTGTAACCTACGAGCAGTACTTC.